This passage covers 14 T cell receptor beta chains from one sample sequenced in a study of OX40 agonist ivuxolimab in advanced cancers. The library was generated by the immunoSEQ multiplex PCR assay. TCRdb re-hosts the immuneACCESS table, in-frame sequences only. Its copies lack some clones; in the studies checked, an unresolved V gene accounts for under half of them, and the cause for the rest is not known. Within this sample are fewer than 40,000 clones, with less than 90% of them counted one time only. Jointly, the top ten make up around 19% of the sample. Sequences were derived from CD4+ or CD8+ T cells sorted from blood, sampled in a trial of the OX40 agonist ivuxolimab. The receptors shown here come from an adult with an advanced solid tumor such as melanoma, head and neck, liver or kidney cancer.

V gene TRBV6-5 combines with J gene TRBJ2-3, with 7 bases matching TRBD1. J was trimmed by 3 bases and V by 6 bases; bases with no gene match: 6. The germline V gene has CDR1 MNHEY and CDR2 SVGAGI. This CDR3 contains 14 residues. CDR3 sequence (DNA): TGTGCCAGCAGCCCGGGGACAGATACAGATACGCAGTATTTT. It specifies CASSPGTDTDTQYF.

The J gene is TRBJ2-7, the V gene TRBV11-2; tentative D call: TRBD2 (6 bases). The CDR3 is made up of 14 amino acids. The germline V gene encodes CDR1 SGHAT and CDR2 FQNNGV. V was shortened by 5 bases and J by 1 base, with 12 bases between the two germline ends. CDR3 coding DNA: TGTGCCAGCAGCCCATACGGGGGTTCCTACGAGCAGTACTTC. It yields the protein CASSPYGGSYEQYF.

The genes are TRBV5-6 and TRBJ1-2; 9 bases line up with TRBD1. CDR3 length: 16 amino acids. Looked up from germline, CDR1 is SGHDT and CDR2 is YYEEEE. Unmatched junction bases numbered 13, after V lost 2 bases and J lost 8 bases. As DNA, the CDR3 is TGTGCCAGCAGCTTCGGTCCCGGGACAGGGAGCAGGGGCTACACCTTC. It translates to CASSFGPGTGSRGYTF.

V gene TRBV29-1 combines with J gene TRBJ1-3; D perhaps matches TRBD1 (5 bases). The length of the CDR3 is 13 residues. Germline V CDR1 and CDR2: SQVTM, ANQGSEA. The germline V and J ends were trimmed by 3 bases and 2 bases, with 8 bases remaining between them. Here the CDR3 reads CSVDLGPGNTIYF. The CDR3 DNA follows: TGCAGCGTTGATTTGGGGCCTGGAAACACCATATATTTT.

CDR3 sequence reads: CASSLWADPNYGYTF. DNA for the CDR3: TGTGCCAGCAGCTTGTGGGCTGATCCAAACTATGGCTACACCTTC. V is TRBV5-5 and J is TRBJ1-2; no clear D gene. V lost 1 base, J lost 2 bases, and 12 bases lay in between. CDR3 length: 15 amino acids. From germline, CDR1 is SGHKS and CDR2 YYEKEE (reference sequence).

The chain combines TRBV5-6 with TRBJ1-4; TRBD1 is a possible D gene (6 bases). V was shortened by 4 bases and J by 4 bases, with 17 bases between the two germline ends. The V gene's germline CDR1 is SGHDT and CDR2 YYEEEE. The CDR3 extends over 16 amino acids. The CDR3 sequence: CASSTTGQWVNEKLFF. The DNA for the CDR3 is TGTGCCAGCAGCACAACCGGACAGTGGGTTAATGAAAAACTGTTTTTT.

V is TRBV30 and J is TRBJ1-2; a weak D match, TRBD1 (5 bases). CDR1 GTSNPN and CDR2 SVGIG come from the germline V gene (reference sequence). This CDR3 region has 17 residues. The CDR3 region has the DNA TGTCGTGCCTGGAGTGTCAGTGGGGCAGGTACTATGGAAGGCTACACCTTC. Protein sequence: CRAWSVSGAGTMEGYTF.

V and J are TRBV7-9 and TRBJ1-1; TRBD1 matches at 8 bases. Trimming at V came to 5 bases and at J to 5 bases, leaving 4 bases not matched to a gene. The germline V gene encodes CDR1 SEHNR and CDR2 FQNEAQ (reference sequence). The CDR3 contains 13 residues. The CDR3 coding sequence is TGTGCCAGCAGCGCAGGGGGCAGGACTGAAGCTTTCTTT. This translates into CASSAGGRTEAFF.

The chain is built from TRBV6-5 and TRBJ2-7, with 9 nucleotides matching TRBD1. CDR3 length: 15 amino acids. Germline CDR1 MNHEY, CDR2 SVGAGI. The V gene end was trimmed by 0 bases and the J gene end by 0 bases; junction bases not matched to a gene: 0. CDR3: CASSYSTGGSYEQYF. The CDR3 DNA follows: TGTGCCAGCAGTTACTCGACAGGGGGCTCCTACGAGCAGTACTTC.

As regards this clone: Mismatch with germline at one junction end may stem from a read error. V gene TRBV30 combines with J gene TRBJ1-2; D ambiguous. The CDR3 extends over 9 amino acids. Germline CDR1 reads GTSNPN; CDR2 reads SVGIG (reference sequence). CDR3 in amino acids: CACPIHPAF. The CDR3 nucleotides read TGTGCCTGTCCGATACACCCGGCCTTC.

The chain couples TRBV10-3 to TRBJ1-1, with a possible D match to TRBD1 (5 bases). The CDR3 is 16 residues long. Germline V gives CDR1 ENHRY, CDR2 SYGVKD. Trimming shortened V by 2 bases and J by 5 bases, and 18 bases separated the two germline ends. The CDR3 coding sequence is TGTGCCATCAGTGAGCCGTCGCGGGGGGAAGTTACTGAAGCTTTCTTT. Amino acids: CAISEPSRGEVTEAFF.

The chain couples TRBV23-1 to TRBJ2-1, with no clear D. TRBV23-1 is treated as an ORF (open reading frame) with a function not yet certain. The V and J ends lost 2 bases and 12 bases respectively, with 17 bases between them. The CDR3 runs to 14 residues. This CDR3 is CASSQEFKGQRQFF. As DNA, the CDR3 is TGCGCCAGCAGTCAAGAGTTTAAGGGTCAGAGGCAGTTCTTC.

This chain uses TRBV4-3 with TRBJ1-6; TRBD1 aligns across 11 bases. Germline CDR1 and CDR2: LGHNA and YSLEER. J lost 9 bases, V lost 0 bases, and 4 bases had no gene match. The CDR3 is 16 residues long. The CDR3 bases are TGCGCCAGCAGCCAAGATTCTGGGACAGGGGGTTCACCCCTCCACTTT. Protein product: CASSQDSGTGGSPLHF.

V is TRBV27 and J is TRBJ2-7; D is perhaps TRBD2 (5 bases). The CDR3 loop spans 13 amino acids. Germline loops: CDR1 MNHEY, CDR2 SMNVEV (reference sequence). The germline V and J ends were trimmed by 2 bases and 3 bases, with 8 bases remaining between them. The CDR3: CASSLGLGYEQYF. DNA of the CDR3: TGTGCCAGCAGTTTAGGACTCGGCTACGAGCAGTACTTC.